A selection of T cell receptor beta chains follows, all from one sample in a study of cytomegalovirus exposure and HLA in healthy donors. TCRdb keeps only in-frame clones here, not all; method: immunoSEQ multiplex PCR. The sample consists of 150,000 to 200,000 clones, around three quarters of them appearing once. The sequencing sample was made of PBMCs. These receptors were obtained from a middle-aged woman in good health and CMV-seronegative. The CDR3 runs from the conserved cysteine through the conserved F or W. Each record gives: D gene, V gene, J gene, clone size, CDR3 protein, CDR3 DNA. A D gene is named only where the DNA matches it firmly. Clone size is stated in some rows and not others, as once, few, many or a class when expanded.

NA,TRBV5-5,TRBJ1-1,NA,CASILWGGGTEAFF,TGTGCCAGCATCCTCTGGGGCGGTGGCACTGAAGCTTTCTTT
NA,TRBV2,TRBJ2-6,NA,CASSEALGSGADVLTF,TGTGCCAGCAGTGAAGCGCTTGGTTCTGGGGCCGACGTCCTGACTTTC
NA,TRBV2,TRBJ1-4,NA,CASSHYVATNEKLFF,TGTGCCAGCAGTCACTACGTTGCAACTAATGAAAAACTGTTTTTT
TRBD1,TRBV5-4,TRBJ1-1,NA,CASSRRDRGRTEAFF,TGTGCCAGCAGCCGTAGGGACAGGGGAAGGACTGAAGCTTTCTTT
TRBD2,TRBV4-1,TRBJ2-1,NA,CASSQAGLSYNEQFF,TGCGCCAGCAGCCAAGCGGGACTATCCTACAATGAGCAGTTCTTC
TRBD1,TRBV7-9,TRBJ2-1,NA,CASTPAVQGRNNEQFF,TGTGCCAGCACCCCGGCGGTACAGGGGAGAAACAATGAGCAGTTCTTC
TRBD1,TRBV10-1,TRBJ1-1,NA,CASSARTGGNTEAFF,TGCGCCAGCAGTGCGCGGACAGGGGGGAACACTGAAGCTTTCTTT
NA,TRBV5-4,TRBJ1-2,NA,CASSFADYGYIF,TGTGCCAGCAGCTTCGCAGACTATGGCTACATCTTC
NA,TRBV5-1,TRBJ1-4,NA,CASSLVSDEGEKLFF,TGCGCCAGCAGCTTGGTTTCAGACGAGGGTGAAAAACTGTTTTTT
NA,TRBV12-5,TRBJ2-3,NA,CASGLPPGDTQYF,TGTGCTAGTGGTTTGCCACCGGGAGATACGCAGTATTTT
TRBD2,TRBV28,TRBJ2-3,NA,CASSLRKDSGGTTDTQYF,TGTGCCAGCAGTCTCCGCAAGGATAGCGGGGGGACCACAGATACGCAGTATTTT
NA,TRBV9,TRBJ2-5,few,CASSVGRVETQYF,TGTGCCAGCAGCGTAGGCAGGGTAGAGACCCAGTACTTC
TRBD1,TRBV27,TRBJ2-1,NA,CASRGQLGTYNEQFF,TGTGCCAGCAGGGGACAGTTGGGGACCTACAATGAGCAGTTCTTC
NA,TRBV7-2,TRBJ2-5,once,CASSLYGVRETQYF,TGTGCCAGCAGCTTATACGGGGTACGAGAGACCCAGTACTTC
NA,TRBV9,TRBJ2-5,NA,CASSVGQGQGETQYF,TGTGCCAGCAGCGTAGGGCAGGGGCAAGGAGAGACCCAGTACTTC
NA,TRBV13,TRBJ2-7,NA,CASRAGSRPYEQYF,TGTGCCAGCAGGGCGGGGTCCCGTCCCTACGAGCAGTACTTC
TRBD1,TRBV6-4,TRBJ1-1,once,CASSGLRQGRAFF,TGTGCCAGCAGTGGGCTCCGACAGGGGAGGGCTTTCTTT
NA,TRBV19,TRBJ1-3,NA,CASLNSAGISGNTIYF,TGTGCCAGTTTAAACTCGGCCGGGATCTCTGGAAACACCATATATTTT
NA,TRBV11-2,TRBJ1-2,NA,CASSLSQGRDGYTF,TGTGCCAGCAGCCTATCCCAGGGCAGGGATGGCTACACCTTC
NA,TRBV11-3,TRBJ2-1,few,CASSKGGHEQFF,TGTGCCAGCAGCAAAGGAGGCCATGAGCAGTTCTTC
TRBD2,TRBV11-2,TRBJ2-3,few,CASSFSGGVKNTQYF,TGTGCCAGCAGCTTTAGCGGGGGGGTTAAGAATACGCAGTATTTT
NA,TRBV28,TRBJ1-2,NA,CASSQGALYGYTF,TGTGCCAGCAGTCAGGGTGCTCTGTATGGCTACACCTTC
TRBD1,TRBV5-6,TRBJ1-2,NA,CASSLSGGPPILNYGYTF,TGTGCCAGCAGCTTATCAGGGGGCCCCCCGATCCTCAACTATGGCTACACCTTC
NA,TRBV27,TRBJ2-2,NA,CASSHTSTPNTGELFF,TGTGCCAGCAGCCACACTAGCACCCCGAACACCGGGGAGCTGTTTTTT
NA,TRBV16,TRBJ2-7,NA,CASSRDWSYEQYF,TGTGCCAGCAGCCGGGACTGGTCCTACGAGCAGTACTTC
NA,TRBV5-1,TRBJ1-3,NA,CASSLGVDSTIYF,TGCGCCAGCAGCTTGGGCGTGGACAGCACCATATATTTT
NA,TRBV5-1,TRBJ1-1,NA,CASSTTGQFTEAFF,TGCGCCAGCAGCACAACAGGGCAGTTCACTGAAGCTTTCTTT